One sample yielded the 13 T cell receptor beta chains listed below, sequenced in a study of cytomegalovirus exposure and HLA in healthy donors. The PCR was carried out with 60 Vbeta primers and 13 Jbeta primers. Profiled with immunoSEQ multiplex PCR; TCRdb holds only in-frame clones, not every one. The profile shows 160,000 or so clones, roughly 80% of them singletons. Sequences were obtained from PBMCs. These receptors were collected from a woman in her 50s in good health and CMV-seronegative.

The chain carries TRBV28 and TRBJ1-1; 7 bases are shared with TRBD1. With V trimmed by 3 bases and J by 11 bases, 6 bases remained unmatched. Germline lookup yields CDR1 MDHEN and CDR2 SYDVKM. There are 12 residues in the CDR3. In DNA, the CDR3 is TGTGCCAGCAGTTTTGTAGGGGGCCCCGCTTTCTTT. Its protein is CASSFVGGPAFF. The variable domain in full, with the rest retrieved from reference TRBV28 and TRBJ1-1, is DVKVTQSSRYLVKRTGEKVFLECVQDMDHENMFWYRQDPGLGLRLIYFSYDVKMKEKGDIPEGYSVSREKKERFSLILESASTNQTSMYLCASSFVGGPAFFGQGTRLTVV.

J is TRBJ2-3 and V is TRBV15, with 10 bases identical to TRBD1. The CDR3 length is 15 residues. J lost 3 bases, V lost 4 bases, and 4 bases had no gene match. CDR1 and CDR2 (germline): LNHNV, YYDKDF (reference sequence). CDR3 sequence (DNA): TGTGCCACCAGCAAACGACAGGGGGCAACAGATACGCAGTATTTT. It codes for CATSKRQGATDTQYF.

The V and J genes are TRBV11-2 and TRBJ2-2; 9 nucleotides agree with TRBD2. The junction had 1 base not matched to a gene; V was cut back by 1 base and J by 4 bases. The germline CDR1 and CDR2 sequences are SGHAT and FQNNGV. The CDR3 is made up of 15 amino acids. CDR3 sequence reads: CASSLGRGGTGELFF. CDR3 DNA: TGTGCCAGCAGCTTAGGGCGGGGGGGCACCGGGGAGCTGTTTTTT. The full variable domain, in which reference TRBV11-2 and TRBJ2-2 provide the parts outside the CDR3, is EAGVAQSPRYKIIEKRQSVAFWCNPISGHATLYWYQQILGQGPKLLIQFQNNGVVDDSQLPKDRFSAERLKGVDSTLKIQPAKLEDSAVYLCASSLGRGGTGELFFGEGSRLTVL.

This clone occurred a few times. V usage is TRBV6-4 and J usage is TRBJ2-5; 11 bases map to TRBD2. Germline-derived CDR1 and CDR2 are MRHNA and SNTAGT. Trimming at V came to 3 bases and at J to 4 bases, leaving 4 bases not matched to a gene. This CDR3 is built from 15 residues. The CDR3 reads CASSETSGSGETQYF. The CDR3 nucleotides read TGTGCCAGCAGTGAAACTAGCGGGAGCGGAGAGACCCAGTACTTC.

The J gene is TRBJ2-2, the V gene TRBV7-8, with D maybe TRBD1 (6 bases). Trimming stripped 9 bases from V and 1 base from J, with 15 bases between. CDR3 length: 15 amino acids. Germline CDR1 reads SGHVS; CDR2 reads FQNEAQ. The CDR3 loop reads CASSTGSLNTGELFF. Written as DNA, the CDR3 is TGTGCCAGTAGTACAGGGTCCCTGAACACCGGGGAGCTGTTTTTT.

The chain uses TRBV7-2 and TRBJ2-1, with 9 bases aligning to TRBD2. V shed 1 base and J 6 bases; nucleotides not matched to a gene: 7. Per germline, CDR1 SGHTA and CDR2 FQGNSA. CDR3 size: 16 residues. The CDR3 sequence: CASSLVWRGGLNEQFF. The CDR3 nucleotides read TGTGCCAGCAGCTTAGTCTGGCGGGGGGGCCTCAATGAGCAGTTCTTC.

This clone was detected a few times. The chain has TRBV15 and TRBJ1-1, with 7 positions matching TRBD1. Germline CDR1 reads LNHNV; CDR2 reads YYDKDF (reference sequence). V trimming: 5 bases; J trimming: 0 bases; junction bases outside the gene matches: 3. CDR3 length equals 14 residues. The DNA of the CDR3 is TGTGCCACCAGCGGCGGGACAGTGAACACTGAAGCTTTCTTT. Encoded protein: CATSGGTVNTEAFF.

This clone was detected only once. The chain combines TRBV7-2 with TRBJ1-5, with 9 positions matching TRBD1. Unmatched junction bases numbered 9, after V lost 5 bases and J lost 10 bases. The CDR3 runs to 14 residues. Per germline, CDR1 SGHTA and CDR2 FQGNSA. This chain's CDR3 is CASSEQGAQSPQHF. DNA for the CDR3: TGTGCCAGCAGCGAACAGGGGGCTCAATCTCCCCAGCATTTT.

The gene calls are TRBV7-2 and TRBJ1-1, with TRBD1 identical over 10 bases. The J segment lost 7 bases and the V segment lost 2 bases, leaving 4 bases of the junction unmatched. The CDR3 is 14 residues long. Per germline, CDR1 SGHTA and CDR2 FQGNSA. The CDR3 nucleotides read TGTGCCAGCAGCTTATGGACAGGGGGTGATGAAGCTTTCTTT. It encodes CASSLWTGGDEAFF. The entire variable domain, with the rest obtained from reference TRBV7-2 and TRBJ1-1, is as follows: GAGVSQSPSNKVTEKGKDVELRCDPISGHTALYWYRQSLGQGLEFLIYFQGNSAPDKSGLPSDRFSAERTGGSVSTLTIQRTQQEDSAVYLCASSLWTGGDEAFFGQGTRLTVV.

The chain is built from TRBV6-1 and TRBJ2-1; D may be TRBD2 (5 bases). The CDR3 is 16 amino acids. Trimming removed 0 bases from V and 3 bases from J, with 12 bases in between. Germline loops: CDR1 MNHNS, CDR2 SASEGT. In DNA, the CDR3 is TGTGCCAGCAGTGAAGCGGCGGGCAGATACTACAATGAGCAGTTCTTC. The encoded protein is CASSEAAGRYYNEQFF.

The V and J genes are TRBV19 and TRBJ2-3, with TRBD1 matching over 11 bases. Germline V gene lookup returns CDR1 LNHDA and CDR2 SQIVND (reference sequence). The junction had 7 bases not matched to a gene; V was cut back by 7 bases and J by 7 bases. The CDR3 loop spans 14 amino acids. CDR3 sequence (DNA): TGTGCCAGTATGGGACAGGGGGAAGAATATACGCAGTATTTT. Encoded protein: CASMGQGEEYTQYF.

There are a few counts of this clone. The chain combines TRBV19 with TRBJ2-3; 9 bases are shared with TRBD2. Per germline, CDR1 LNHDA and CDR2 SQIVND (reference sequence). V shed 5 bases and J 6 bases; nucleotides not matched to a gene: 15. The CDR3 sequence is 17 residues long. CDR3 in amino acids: CASSGGSPSGTPDTQYF. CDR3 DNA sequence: TGTGCCAGTAGTGGGGGCTCTCCTAGCGGGACACCCGATACGCAGTATTTT.

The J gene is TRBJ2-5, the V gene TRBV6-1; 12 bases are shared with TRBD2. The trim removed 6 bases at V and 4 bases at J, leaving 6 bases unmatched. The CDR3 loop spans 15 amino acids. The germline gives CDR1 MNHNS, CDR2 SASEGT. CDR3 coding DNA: TGTGCCAGCAGAGTGACTAGCGGGAGAGGAGAGACCCAGTACTTC. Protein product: CASRVTSGRGETQYF.